This paragraph reports one T cell receptor (beta chain). Its target is not known. PCR was performed using 60 Vbeta and 13 Jbeta primers. Assay used: immunoSEQ multiplex PCR; TCRdb lists only in-frame clones, some missing. This sample has about 140,000 clones; roughly 83% occur once, and the top ten carry about 1.5%. This CDR3 is 16 amino acids long. V lost 4 bases, J lost 0 bases, and 7 bases stayed unmatched. Germline V CDR1 and CDR2: SGDLS, YYNGEE. The data stem from a study of cytomegalovirus exposure and HLA in healthy donors. Study findings and constraints: TCR beta chains numbering some 160 were designated cytomegalovirus-associated. A link between a missense DCLRE1C variant and TCR beta V- and J-gene trimming emerged from a later analysis. A later analysis reportedly found that, within productive TCRs, an Asian-associated ancestry cluster had fewer N-insertions than the mean observed across the roughly 730 donors.

The V gene is TRBV9, the J gene TRBJ1-1, with 9 bases that match TRBD1. The clonotype originates from a man in his forties in good health and CMV-seronegative. The source material was PBMCs. This chain's CDR3 is CASSPRDRVMNTEAFF. DNA of the CDR3: TGTGCCAGCAGCCCGCGGGACAGGGTTATGAACACTGAAGCTTTCTTT.